A selection of T cell receptor beta chains follows, all from one sample in a study of TIL therapy for anti-PD-1-resistant metastatic lung cancer. Produced via immunoSEQ multiplex PCR; TCRdb's table is partial and in-frame only. The repertoire holds around 13,000 clones, with 66% as singletons. The sample here was tumor tissue, taken at baseline. The receptors derive from a woman aged 30-85 years with non-small cell lung cancer. Each CDR3 is given with its conserved first and last residue. Each record gives: J gene, clone size, V gene, D gene, CDR3 protein, CDR3 DNA. A D gene is named only where the DNA matches it firmly. Size tells how often a clone was seen (once, few, many) or the class of an expanded clone, and some rows leave it out.

TRBJ2-3 | - | TRBV7-9 | - | CASTLGPASTDTQYF | TGTGCCAGCACCCTCGGCCCCGCTAGCACAGATACGCAGTATTTT
TRBJ2-2 | - | TRBV7-3 | TRBD2 | CASSSSPTSGRSTGELFF | TGTGCCAGCAGCTCCTCACCGACTAGCGGGAGGAGCACCGGGGAGCTGTTTTTT
TRBJ1-2 | few | TRBV6-6 | - | CASRGRGYTF | TGTGCCAGCAGGGGGCGGGGCTACACCTTC
TRBJ2-5 | once | TRBV5-1 | - | CASSTQGKGGEETQYF | TGCGCCAGCAGCACACAGGGGAAAGGGGGGGAAGAGACCCAGTACTTC
TRBJ1-1 | - | TRBV2 | - | CASRHGQTEAFF | TGTGCCAGCAGGCATGGACAGACTGAAGCTTTCTTT
TRBJ2-7 | - | TRBV5-1 | - | CASSLASAGLGEQYF | TGCGCCAGCAGCTTGGCCTCCGCAGGGCTTGGGGAGCAGTACTTC
TRBJ1-4 | - | TRBV28 | - | CASSLHGSREKLFF | TGTGCCAGCAGTTTGCACGGATCTAGAGAAAAACTGTTTTTT
TRBJ1-2 | few | TRBV5-1 | - | CASRPAGLANYGYTF | TGCGCCAGCAGGCCGGCGGGACTAGCTAACTATGGCTACACCTTC
TRBJ1-2 | medium-sized | TRBV29-1 | - | CSVVQNYGYTF | TGCAGCGTAGTGCAGAACTATGGCTACACCTTC
TRBJ2-5 | medium-sized | TRBV5-1 | - | CASSLGVTAQETQYF | TGCGCCAGCAGCTTGGGGGTAACGGCCCAAGAGACCCAGTACTTC
TRBJ1-1 | few | TRBV5-5 | - | CASARRQDTEAFF | TGTGCCAGCGCCCGTAGGCAGGACACTGAAGCTTTCTTT
TRBJ1-1 | - | TRBV9 | - | CASSGRTVEAFF | TGTGCCAGCAGCGGGAGGACGGTTGAAGCTTTCTTT
TRBJ2-7 | - | TRBV11-2 | - | CASSLVSEQYF | TGTGCCAGCAGCTTAGTCAGCGAGCAGTACTTC
TRBJ2-5 | - | TRBV5-1 | TRBD1 | CASRAGTGIETQYF | TGCGCCAGCAGGGCCGGGACAGGGATCGAGACCCAGTACTTC
TRBJ2-1 | - | TRBV29-1 | - | CSVGPLGGFNSYNEQFF | TGCAGCGTTGGTCCCTTGGGGGGCTTCAACTCCTACAATGAGCAGTTCTTC
TRBJ2-5 | - | TRBV6-1 | - | CASSEMTTQETQYF | TGTGCCAGCAGCGAAATGACTACCCAAGAGACCCAGTACTTC
TRBJ2-1 | - | TRBV29-1 | - | CSVVGRNEQFF | TGCAGCGTTGTAGGTCGGAATGAGCAGTTCTTC
TRBJ1-1 | once | TRBV29-1 | - | CSVEGGHSAEAFF | TGCAGCGTCGAAGGGGGACACTCGGCTGAAGCTTTCTTT
TRBJ2-7 | - | TRBV6-5 | TRBD1 | CASSLYRGSYEQYF | TGTGCCAGCAGTCTATACAGGGGCTCCTACGAGCAGTACTTC
TRBJ2-1 | - | TRBV5-6 | TRBD2 | CASSPDAGTSGGVYNEQFF | TGTGCCAGCAGTCCTGATGCCGGGACTAGCGGGGGGGTATACAATGAGCAGTTCTTC
TRBJ1-4 | once | TRBV6-5 | - | CATRVQNNEKLFF | TGTGCCACCAGGGTCCAGAATAATGAAAAACTGTTTTTT
TRBJ1-1 | - | TRBV10-3 | - | CAISESADLNTEAFF | TGTGCCATCAGTGAGTCGGCAGACCTGAACACTGAAGCTTTCTTT
TRBJ2-1 | - | TRBV2 | TRBD2 | CASSGTSGSGEQFF | TGTGCCAGCAGCGGGACTAGCGGGAGTGGTGAGCAGTTCTTC